These T cell receptor beta chains were read from a single sample in a study of blood T cell repertoires in COVID-19. Here immunoSEQ multiplex PCR was the method, and the copy in TCRdb shows in-frame clones only, minus some. The sample contains roughly 36,000 clones, around 83% of which appear only once. Sequencing used peripheral blood. Receptors originate from a human donor in a cohort sampled during active COVID-19. The CDR3 runs from the conserved cysteine through the conserved F or W. D genes are given only for firm matches. For some rows the clone size is stated as once, few or many, or as a class when expanded; others skip it.

v_call,j_call,clone_size,d_call,cdr3_aa,cdr3_nt
TRBV4-3,TRBJ1-6,NA,TRBD1,CASSQAPLDRENSPLHF,TGCGCCAGCAGCCAAGCGCCACTGGACAGGGAAAATTCACCCCTCCACTTT
TRBV5-4,TRBJ1-2,NA,TRBD1,CASSKDRTDSGYTF,TGTGCCAGCAGCAAGGACAGGACCGATAGTGGCTACACCTTC
TRBV5-6,TRBJ2-5,once,TRBD2,CASSLGGLAAMETQYF,TGTGCCAGCAGCTTGGGGGGACTAGCGGCGATGGAGACCCAGTACTTC
TRBV5-4,TRBJ2-5,NA,TRBD2,CASSGGGAQETQYF,TGTGCCAGCAGCGGCGGGGGGGCCCAAGAGACCCAGTACTTC
TRBV5-6,TRBJ2-1,once,TRBD1,CASSPTGTGAYNEQFF,TGTGCCAGCAGCCCCACCGGGACAGGAGCTTACAATGAGCAGTTCTTC
TRBV7-9,TRBJ1-1,once,NA,CASSFMGRETEAFF,TGTGCCAGCAGCTTTATGGGACGGGAGACTGAAGCTTTCTTT
TRBV9,TRBJ1-1,NA,NA,CASSASGNMNTEAFF,TGTGCCAGCAGCGCCTCGGGAAACATGAACACTGAAGCTTTCTTT
TRBV14,TRBJ2-1,NA,TRBD2,CASSLLTGLAGGSYNEQFF,TGTGCCAGCAGCCTTCTTACCGGACTAGCGGGGGGGTCCTACAATGAGCAGTTCTTC
TRBV28,TRBJ2-5,NA,NA,CASRGHRTQYF,TGTGCCAGCAGGGGCCATCGGACCCAGTACTTC
TRBV30,TRBJ1-2,NA,NA,CAWSVVRVGANYGYTF,TGTGCCTGGAGTGTTGTTAGGGTGGGAGCTAACTATGGCTACACCTTC
TRBV30,TRBJ2-7,NA,TRBD1,CATDQGQGDEQYF,TGTGCCACCGACCAGGGACAGGGGGACGAGCAGTACTTC
TRBV6-6,TRBJ1-5,NA,NA,CASRPQGYQPQHF,TGTGCCAGCAGACCTCAGGGGTATCAGCCCCAGCATTTT
TRBV18,TRBJ1-6,NA,NA,CASSPGESGNSPLHF,TGTGCCAGCTCACCAGGCGAATCAGGGAATTCACCCCTCCACTTT
TRBV28,TRBJ1-2,NA,TRBD1,CASSLQGLGYTF,TGTGCCAGCAGTCTACAGGGGCTTGGCTACACCTTC
TRBV7-3,TRBJ2-5,once,NA,CASSHPGETQYF,TGTGCCAGCAGCCACCCGGGGGAGACCCAGTACTTC
TRBV4-1,TRBJ2-4,once,NA,CASSQDQGNIQYF,TGCGCCAGCAGCCAAGATCAGGGAAACATTCAGTACTTC
TRBV2,TRBJ2-7,NA,NA,CASSRESYEQYF,TGTGCCAGCAGCCGAGAGTCCTACGAGCAGTACTTC
TRBV18,TRBJ2-2,NA,TRBD1,CASSGQGVYANTGELFF,TGTGCCAGCTCAGGACAGGGAGTATACGCGAACACCGGGGAGCTGTTTTTT
TRBV28,TRBJ2-1,NA,NA,CASSSEQGHNEQFF,TGTGCCAGCAGTTCAGAACAGGGCCACAATGAGCAGTTCTTC
TRBV6-2/TRBV6-3,TRBJ1-2,few,TRBD1,CASSSPPQGVYGYTF,TGTGCCAGCAGTTCTCCCCCACAGGGGGTCTATGGCTACACCTTC
TRBV5-1,TRBJ1-1,NA,NA,CASSTRGAAEAFF,TGCGCCAGCAGCACCCGGGGGGCGGCTGAAGCTTTCTTT
TRBV19,TRBJ2-4,NA,NA,CASSIPGLAKNIQYF,TGTGCCAGTAGTATCCCGGGGTTAGCCAAAAACATTCAGTACTTC
TRBV2,TRBJ1-2,few,TRBD1,CASSSTGTEYYGYTF,TGTGCCAGCAGTTCTACCGGGACAGAGTACTATGGCTACACCTTC
TRBV2,TRBJ2-1,NA,NA,CASRADYNEQFF,TGTGCCAGCAGGGCTGACTACAATGAGCAGTTCTTC
TRBV19,TRBJ2-4,NA,NA,CASTRGGQGGNIQYF,TGTGCCAGTACAAGGGGGGGGCAGGGAGGAAACATTCAGTACTTC
TRBV18,TRBJ2-7,NA,TRBD1,CASSPPGTASSYEQYF,TGTGCCAGCTCACCACCGGGGACAGCGAGCTCCTACGAGCAGTACTTC
TRBV28,TRBJ2-1,NA,TRBD1,CASVRGGGNEQFF,TGTGCCAGTGTACGAGGGGGCGGAAATGAGCAGTTCTTC
TRBV11-2,TRBJ2-6,NA,NA,CASSFSRGGANVLTF,TGTGCCAGCAGCTTTTCTAGGGGTGGGGCCAACGTCCTGACTTTC
TRBV4-1,TRBJ2-7,NA,NA,CASSQDPGSSSYEQYF,TGCGCCAGCAGCCAAGATCCGGGAAGCAGCTCCTACGAGCAGTACTTC
TRBV6-2/TRBV6-3,TRBJ2-7,NA,NA,CASSLQAYEQYF,TGTGCCAGCAGTTTACAAGCCTACGAGCAGTACTTC
TRBV5-1,TRBJ2-1,NA,TRBD2,CASSLLAGVNNEQFF,TGCGCCAGCAGCTTACTAGCGGGGGTCAACAATGAGCAGTTCTTC
TRBV12-3/TRBV12-4,TRBJ2-7,NA,NA,CASSFETEYEQYF,TGTGCCAGCAGTTTCGAGACAGAATACGAGCAGTACTTC
TRBV6-2/TRBV6-3,TRBJ2-7,NA,TRBD1,CASSNHGTGGNEQYF,TGTGCCAGCAGTAACCACGGGACAGGGGGCAACGAGCAGTACTTC
TRBV2,TRBJ2-7,NA,NA,CASSAGRLRDEQYF,TGTGCCAGCAGCGCGGGACGACTGAGGGATGAGCAGTACTTC
TRBV12-3/TRBV12-4,TRBJ2-1,NA,NA,CASSPVLISEQFF,TGTGCCAGCAGTCCCGTTTTGATCAGTGAGCAGTTCTTC
TRBV6-5,TRBJ1-5,NA,NA,CASTRKSRSNQPQHF,TGTGCCAGCACTCGCAAGTCGCGTAGCAATCAGCCCCAGCATTTT
TRBV28,TRBJ2-1,once,TRBD2,CASSLLSGGASYNEQFF,TGTGCCAGCAGTTTACTCAGCGGGGGGGCCTCCTACAATGAGCAGTTCTTC
TRBV5-1,TRBJ2-2,few,NA,CASSLNGQGGELFF,TGCGCCAGCAGCTTGAATGGGCAAGGCGGGGAGCTGTTTTTT
TRBV11-3,TRBJ2-3,NA,NA,CASSSGGGDPDTQYF,TGTGCCAGCAGTTCTGGGGGGGGCGATCCAGATACGCAGTATTTT
TRBV7-9,TRBJ2-7,NA,NA,CASSETDYEQYF,TGTGCCAGCAGCGAAACAGACTACGAGCAGTACTTC
TRBV27,TRBJ2-7,NA,NA,CASSYSKPSYEQYF,TGTGCCAGCAGCTATTCTAAACCTTCCTACGAGCAGTACTTC
TRBV5-4,TRBJ2-5,NA,TRBD1,CASSLAPSGGEETQYF,TGTGCCAGCAGCTTGGCACCCTCAGGGGGCGAAGAGACCCAGTACTTC
TRBV7-8,TRBJ1-4,NA,NA,CASSPRSRVNEKLFF,TGTGCCAGCAGCCCTAGGAGCAGGGTGAATGAAAAACTGTTTTTT
TRBV13,TRBJ2-1,NA,TRBD2,CASSFWTSETEQFF,TGTGCCAGCAGCTTCTGGACTAGCGAAACCGAGCAGTTCTTC
TRBV5-4,TRBJ2-3,NA,TRBD2,CASSSWGLVTDTQYF,TGTGCCAGCAGCTCTTGGGGACTAGTTACAGATACGCAGTATTTT
TRBV5-4,TRBJ2-3,NA,NA,CASSLDPGRGITDTQYF,TGTGCCAGCAGCTTGGATCCGGGGAGAGGGATCACAGATACGCAGTATTTT
TRBV4-1,TRBJ2-1,NA,NA,CASSPSREYNEQFF,TGCGCCAGCAGCCCCTCCCGGGAGTACAATGAGCAGTTCTTC
TRBV11-2,TRBJ2-3,NA,TRBD2,CASSLGVAGGSDTQYF,TGTGCCAGCAGCTTAGGGGTAGCGGGGGGCTCAGATACGCAGTATTTT
TRBV5-1,TRBJ2-4,NA,TRBD1,CASSLGRQGVAKNIQYF,TGCGCCAGCAGCTTGGGCCGACAGGGGGTGGCCAAAAACATTCAGTACTTC
TRBV15,TRBJ2-5,NA,NA,CATSRQGQETQYF,TGTGCCACCAGCAGACAGGGCCAGGAGACCCAGTACTTC
TRBV10-3,TRBJ1-2,NA,NA,CATQGKLDYGYTF,TGTGCCACCCAAGGAAAGCTAGACTATGGCTACACCTTC
TRBV5-6,TRBJ2-7,NA,TRBD1,CASSFTGGGSLGQYF,TGTGCCAGCAGCTTCACAGGGGGCGGGTCTCTTGGGCAGTACTTC
TRBV2,TRBJ2-3,NA,TRBD2,CASSERRGGTDTQYF,TGTGCCAGCAGTGAAAGGCGGGGGGGCACAGATACGCAGTATTTT